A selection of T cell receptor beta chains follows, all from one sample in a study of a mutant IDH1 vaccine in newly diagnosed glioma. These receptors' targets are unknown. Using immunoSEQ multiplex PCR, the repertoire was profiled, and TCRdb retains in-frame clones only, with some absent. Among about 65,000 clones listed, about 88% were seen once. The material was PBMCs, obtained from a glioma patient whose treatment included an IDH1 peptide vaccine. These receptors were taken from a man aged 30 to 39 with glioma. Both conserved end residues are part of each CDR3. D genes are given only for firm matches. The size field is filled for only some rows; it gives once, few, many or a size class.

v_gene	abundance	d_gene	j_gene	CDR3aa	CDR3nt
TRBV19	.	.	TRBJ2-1	CASSSTGAAHNEQFF	TGTGCCAGTAGTTCTACAGGAGCGGCGCACAATGAGCAGTTCTTC
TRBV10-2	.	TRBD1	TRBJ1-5	CATRQGGNRPQHF	TGCGCCACCCGCCAGGGGGGCAATCGGCCCCAGCATTTT
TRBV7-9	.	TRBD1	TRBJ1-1	CASVLGQGGNTEAFF	TGTGCCAGCGTCCTCGGACAGGGAGGGAACACTGAAGCTTTCTTT
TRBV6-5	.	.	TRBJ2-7	CASRPLGGARGEQYF	TGTGCCAGCAGGCCCCTGGGCGGGGCTCGAGGGGAGCAGTACTTC
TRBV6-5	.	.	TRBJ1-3	CASSYQGVGNTIYF	TGTGCCAGCAGTTACCAGGGAGTGGGAAACACCATATATTTT
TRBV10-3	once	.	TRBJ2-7	CAIRPEGGYEQYF	TGTGCCATCAGGCCCGAGGGTGGGTACGAGCAGTACTTC
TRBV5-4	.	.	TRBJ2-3	CASSIRDGTDTQYF	TGTGCCAGCAGCATTAGGGACGGCACAGATACGCAGTATTTT
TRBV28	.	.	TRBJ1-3	CASMRGDEAGNTIYF	TGTGCCAGCATGAGAGGGGATGAAGCCGGAAACACCATATATTTT
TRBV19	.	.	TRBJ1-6	CASTDSSYNSPLHF	TGTGCCAGTACGGACAGCTCCTATAATTCACCCCTCCACTTT
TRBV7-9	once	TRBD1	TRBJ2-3	CASSQGVSTDTQYF	TGTGCCAGCAGCCAGGGGGTTAGTACAGATACGCAGTATTTT
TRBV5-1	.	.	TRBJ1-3	CASSLDTGMLVSGNTIYF	TGCGCCAGCAGCTTGGATACAGGGATGCTCGTCTCTGGAAACACCATATATTTT
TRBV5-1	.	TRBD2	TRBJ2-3	CASSLPTSGGSPDTQYF	TGCGCCAGCAGCTTACCGACTAGCGGGGGGAGTCCAGATACGCAGTATTTT
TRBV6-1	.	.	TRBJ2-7	CASRQATYEQYF	TGTGCCAGCAGACAGGCTACCTACGAGCAGTACTTC
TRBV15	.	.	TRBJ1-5	CATSRASGNQPQHF	TGTGCCACCAGCAGGGCGTCGGGCAATCAGCCCCAGCATTTT
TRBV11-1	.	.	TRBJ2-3	CASSLVSGPDTQYF	TGTGCCAGCAGCTTAGTTAGCGGCCCAGATACGCAGTATTTT
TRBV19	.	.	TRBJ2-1	CASSIRWGAAPNNEQFF	TGTGCCAGTAGTATAAGGTGGGGGGCCGCGCCTAACAATGAGCAGTTCTTC
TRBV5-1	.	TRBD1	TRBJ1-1	CASSSTGGWVAFF	TGCGCCAGCAGCTCCACAGGGGGCTGGGTAGCTTTCTTT
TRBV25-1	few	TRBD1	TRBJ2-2	CASSAGQDTGELFF	TGTGCCAGCAGTGCGGGACAGGACACCGGGGAGCTGTTTTTT